The 11 T cell receptor beta chains below come from one sample, sequenced in a study of blood T cells in healthy people across ages. A second PCR of 7 to 11 cycles used a sample-barcoded 5' primer and a J-beta primer mix. TCRdb re-analysed the 5' RACE reads in MiXCR, keeping a single row per CDR3 protein. The data hold roughly 500,000 distinct CDR3 sequences, with roughly 29% observed a single time. The sequencing input was blood. These receptors were collected from a woman in her 70s in good health.

The chain has TRBV7-3 and TRBJ2-2; 10 bases are shared with TRBD2. The CDR3 length is 15 residues. V lost 1 base and J lost 6; bases outside the gene matches: 2. CDR1 SGHTA and CDR2 FQGTGA come from the germline V gene. The CDR3 nucleotides read TGTGCCAGCAGCTTAATTAGCGGGGGGTCCGGGGAGCTGTTTTTT. Amino acid sequence: CASSLISGGSGELFF. Supplemented by reference TRBV7-3 and TRBJ2-2, the full variable domain reads GAGVSQTPSNKVTEKGKYVELRCDPISGHTALYWYRQSLGQGPEFLIYFQGTGAADDSGLPNDRFFAVRPEGSVSTLKIQRTERGDSAVYLCASSLISGGSGELFFGEGSRLTVL.

Comments on this clonotype: Germline is not matched at one junction end, which may reflect a read error. The chain has TRBV7-2 and TRBJ2-2; the match to TRBD2 covers 12 bases. This CDR3 region has 20 residues. The V gene's germline CDR1 is SGHTA and CDR2 FQGNSA. Here the CDR3 DNA reads TGTGCCAGCAACTTAAAAGGATGGACTAGCGGGGCGCGGAGCACCGGGGAGCTGTTTTTT. Protein sequence: CASNLKGWTSGARSTGELFF. The whole variable domain, remainder taken from reference TRBV7-2 and TRBJ2-2, is GAGVSQSPSNKVTEKGKDVELRCDPISGHTALYWYRQSLGQGLEFLIYFQGNSAPDKSGLPSDRFSAERTGGSVSTLTIQRTQQEDSAVYLCASNLKGWTSGARSTGELFFGEGSRLTVL.

CDR3 residues: CASSATQGNYGYTF. As DNA, the CDR3 is TGTGCCAGCAGCGCCACACAAGGGAACTATGGCTACACCTTC. The chain links TRBV9 to TRBJ1-2, with D hard to call. Between the trimmed V and J ends, which lost 3 bases and 2 bases, there was a span of 11 bases. The CDR3 totals 14 residues. Germline CDR1 SGDLS, CDR2 YYNGEE.

This clonotype was recorded at least ten times. This chain joins TRBV7-9 and TRBJ1-5, with a weak D call TRBD1 (6 bases). Germline lookup yields CDR1 SEHNR and CDR2 FQNEAQ (reference sequence). The CDR3 loop spans 14 amino acids. The V end lost 6 bases, the J end lost 5 bases, and 14 bases lay between the germline ends. The CDR3 coding sequence is TGTGCCAGCAGTCGCGGACAGTATCATCAGCCCCAGCATTTT. It is translated as CASSRGQYHQPQHF.

This clonotype was seen more than once but under ten times. This rearrangement joins TRBV20-1 to TRBJ2-5; D may be TRBD1 (5 bases). The better agreement between TRBJ2-1 and the DNA end casts doubt on the J call. From germline, CDR1 is DFQATT and CDR2 SNEGSKA (reference sequence). The CDR3 length is 15 residues. The CDR3 loop is CSAVRHQGLSNEQFF. CDR3 DNA sequence: TGCAGTGCCGTTAGACACCAGGGTCTCTCCAATGAGCAGTTCTTC.

The gene calls are TRBV7-2 and TRBJ1-5, with D hard to call. V lost 5 bases, J lost 2 bases, and 16 bases lay in between. This CDR3 contains 16 residues. In germline, CDR1 is SGHTA, CDR2 FQGNSA. The CDR3 loop reads CASSTRGGGGNQPQHF. CDR3 DNA sequence: TGTGCCAGCAGCACTCGGGGAGGCGGGGGCAATCAGCCCCAGCATTTT.

The chain couples TRBV5-5 to TRBJ1-2; maybe TRBD1 (5 bases). Germline assignment: CDR1 SGHKS and CDR2 YYEKEE (reference sequence). This CDR3 comprises 12 residues. Trimming stripped 2 bases from V and 8 bases from J, with 10 bases between. The CDR3 DNA follows: TGTGCCAGCAGCTTAAACAGGCTGGGCTACACCTTC. This gives the protein CASSLNRLGYTF. Combining the CDR3 with reference TRBV5-5 and TRBJ1-2 gives the whole variable domain DAGVTQSPTHLIKTRGQQVTLRCSPISGHKSVSWYQQVLGQGPQFIFQYYEKEERGRGNFPDRFSARQFPNYSSELNVNALLLGDSALYLCASSLNRLGYTFGSGTRLTVV.

The table lists this clonotype with a few counts. The chain links TRBV5-1 to TRBJ2-2, with TRBD2 identical over 8 bases. The CDR3 consists of 15 residues. Unmatched junction bases numbered 7, after V lost 5 bases and J lost 4 bases. CDR1 and CDR2 from the germline V gene are SGHRS and YFSETQ. The CDR3 protein is CASSRGGPSTGELFF. The CDR3 DNA reads as TGCGCCAGCAGTCGGGGGGGACCCTCCACCGGGGAGCTGTTTTTT.

In this sample, this clonotype turned up a few times. The junction does not match germline at one end; this may be a read error. The chain combines TRBV27 with TRBJ1-2; D might be TRBD1 (6 bases). The germline CDR1 and CDR2 sequences are MNHEY and SMNVEV (reference sequence). The CDR3 is 14 amino acids. The CDR3 region is CASSLGASRYGYAF. The CDR3 DNA follows: TGTGCCAGCAGTTTGGGGGCCTCCCGCTATGGCTACGCCTTC.

This clonotype came up a few times. The V and J genes are TRBV2 and TRBJ2-1; 11 bases line up with TRBD1. This CDR3 spans 15 amino acids. J was trimmed by 10 bases and V by 4 bases; bases with no gene match: 9. The V gene's germline CDR1 is SNHLY and CDR2 FYNNEI. CDR3 DNA sequence: TGTGCCAGCAGTGCCACAGGACAGGGGGCTTGGGAGCAGTTCTTC. It yields the protein CASSATGQGAWEQFF.

There are a few counts of this clonotype. V is TRBV7-2 and J is TRBJ2-5, with 9 bases identical to TRBD1. TRBJ2-1 explains the end of the DNA better; the J call may be wrong. In germline, CDR1 is SGHTA, CDR2 FQGNSA. This CDR3 is 18 amino acids long. The CDR3 region has the DNA TGTGCCAGCAGCCTAAGGGTGCCCGTGGGACAGGGATTAAATGAGCAGTTCTTC. Protein product: CASSLRVPVGQGLNEQFF.